The 17 T cell receptor beta chains below all came from one sample that was sequenced in a study of naive and memory T cell subsets. Four PCR rounds used nested alpha and beta constant region primers plus the SP2 primer. TCRdb redid the calling of the 5' RACE reads with MiXCR, one entry per CDR3 protein. The profile shows over 50,000 distinct CDR3 sequences, around 8% of them singletons. An oligonucleotide containing a UMI was ligated to the 3' end of TCR cDNA. Receptors were obtained from a female donor in good health.

This clonotype was found many times. The rearrangement links TRBV18 to TRBJ2-7; TRBD1 is a possible D gene (5 bases). The V and J ends lost 2 bases and 1 base respectively, with 9 bases between them. The germline CDR1 and CDR2 sequences are KGHSH and LQKENI. CDR3 size: 14 residues. This CDR3 reads CASSPSTGSYEQYF. As DNA, the CDR3 is TGTGCCAGCTCACCATCTACAGGTTCCTACGAGCAGTACTTC.

The rearrangement joins TRBV29-1 to TRBJ2-7, with TRBD2 as a possible D gene (6 bases). The germline V gene encodes CDR1 SQVTM and CDR2 ANQGSEA. CDR3 length equals 16 residues. With 0 bases removed from V and 5 bases from J, the gap between germline ends came to 20 bases. As DNA, the CDR3 is TGCAGCGTTGAAGATCGGGGTCGGGGGAGCGGCCACGAGCAGTACTTC. Translating gives CSVEDRGRGSGHEQYF.

The genes are TRBV13 and TRBJ2-7; 7 bases match TRBD1. Germline values: CDR1 PRHDT, CDR2 FYEKMQ (reference sequence). Unmatched junction bases numbered 16, after V lost 11 bases and J lost 0 bases. The CDR3 spans 16 residues. The CDR3 reads CASSTFTGTVSYEQYF. In DNA form, the CDR3 reads TGTGCCTCTTCCACCTTCACCGGGACAGTCTCCTACGAGCAGTACTTC.

This clonotype was observed at least ten times. This chain joins TRBV4-3 and TRBJ1-2; D might be TRBD1 (5 bases). The CDR3 is 14 amino acids. Germline CDR1 LGHNA, CDR2 YSLEER. V lost 2 bases and J lost 4, with 11 bases in between. CDR3 amino acids: CASSQQGSPYGYTF. DNA for the CDR3: TGCGCCAGCAGCCAACAGGGTTCGCCCTATGGCTACACCTTC.

This clonotype occurred many times. V is TRBV20-1 and J is TRBJ1-2; 7 bases agree with TRBD1. The CDR3 has 14 residues. Germline values: CDR1 DFQATT, CDR2 SNEGSKA (reference sequence). V shed 3 bases and J 4 bases; nucleotides not matched to a gene: 8. CDR3 DNA sequence: TGCAGTGCTAGCACGACAGGGAGAGGCTATGGCTACACCTTC. Translated, it gives CSASTTGRGYGYTF.

This clonotype was detected only a few times. The chain carries TRBV4-2 and TRBJ2-2; no firm D call. In germline, CDR1 is LGHNA, CDR2 YNFKEQ. This CDR3 comprises 13 residues. V was trimmed by 3 bases and J by 6 bases, leaving 8 bases between them. CDR3 sequence (DNA): TGTGCCAGCAGCCACTCTGGGGCCGGGGAGCTGTTTTTT. It is translated as CASSHSGAGELFF.

This clonotype was seen only a few times. CDR3 in amino acids: CASSPFGQGGSETQYF. In DNA, the CDR3 is TGCGCCAGCAGCCCTTTCGGACAGGGGGGCAGCGAGACCCAGTACTTC. The rearrangement joins TRBV5-1 to TRBJ2-5, with TRBD1 matching 10 bases. The length of the CDR3 is 16 residues. Germline CDR1 SGHRS, CDR2 YFSETQ. V gave up 4 bases and J gave up 5 bases; unmatched junction bases: 11.

The chain carries TRBV6-5 and TRBJ2-3; D is perhaps TRBD1 or TRBD2 (6 bases each). The V end was cut by 7 bases, the J end by 4 bases, with 15 bases between. The CDR3 spans 14 residues. CDR1 is MNHEY and CDR2 is SVGAGI in the germline V gene. This CDR3 is CASIRGRGADTQYF. As DNA, the CDR3 is TGTGCCAGCATTCGGGGGCGGGGCGCAGATACGCAGTATTTT.

This sequence joins TRBV12-3 or TRBV12-4 and TRBJ2-7; D possibly corresponds to TRBD2 (5 bases). V gave up 3 bases and J gave up 5 bases, with 11 bases separating them. The CDR3 consists of 13 residues. The CDR3 loop is CASSFGELDEQYF. The CDR3 coding sequence is TGTGCCAGCAGTTTCGGGGAACTGGACGAGCAGTACTTC.

This clonotype came up many times. The CDR3 spells CSVQRGASTDTQYF. The CDR3, as DNA: TGCAGCGTACAGCGGGGGGCTAGCACAGATACGCAGTATTTT. V gene TRBV29-1 combines with J gene TRBJ2-3; 9 positions match TRBD2. This CDR3 is 14 amino acids long. Germline V gene sequence: CDR1 SQVTM, CDR2 ANQGSEA. The V and J ends lost 6 bases and 0 bases, in that order; junction bases with no gene match: 4.

The rearrangement uses TRBV7-2 and TRBJ1-5, with 9 positions matching TRBD1. V lost 3 bases to trimming and J lost 6 bases; unmatched junction nucleotides: 6. The CDR3 is 15 residues long. Germline V CDR1 and CDR2: SGHTA, FQGNSA. The CDR3 DNA is TGTGCCAGCAGCTTGGGGGACAGGGATATTCAGCCCCAGCATTTT. This gives the protein CASSLGDRDIQPQHF.

The chain carries TRBV6-5 and TRBJ1-2; D gene uncertain. The CDR3 totals 13 residues. V was clipped by 6 bases and J by 4 bases, with 12 bases between them. Germline CDR1 is MNHEY and CDR2 is SVGAGI. The CDR3 is CASSPRIGYGYTF. The DNA of the CDR3 is TGTGCCAGCAGCCCCCGAATTGGCTATGGCTACACCTTC.

This clonotype has a count of ten or more. The J gene is TRBJ2-1, the V gene TRBV11-2; no clear D gene. The length of the CDR3 is 14 residues. With 1 base removed from V and 5 bases from J, the gap between germline ends came to 9 bases. Germline V CDR1 and CDR2: SGHAT, FQNNGV. The CDR3 spells CASSLGNYNNEQFF. CDR3 DNA: TGTGCCAGCAGCTTAGGAAACTACAACAATGAGCAGTTCTTC.

The chain joins TRBV12-5 to TRBJ2-3; no definite D call. Trimming removed 3 bases at V and 3 bases at J, with 7 bases between. This CDR3 comprises 13 residues. Germline V gene lookup returns CDR1 LGHNT and CDR2 FRNRAP. As DNA, the CDR3 is TGTGCTAGTGGTTTCGAAAGTACAGATACGCAGTATTTT. Residues: CASGFESTDTQYF. Complete variable domain (other parts from reference TRBV12-5 and TRBJ2-3): DARVTQTPRHKVTEMGQEVTMRCQPILGHNTVFWYRQTMMQGLELLAYFRNRAPLDDSGMPKDRFSAEMPDATLATLKIQPSEPRDSAVYFCASGFESTDTQYFGPGTRLTVL.

The chain uses TRBV12-3 or TRBV12-4 and TRBJ2-5; TRBD2 aligns across 8 bases. Unmatched junction bases numbered 10, after V lost 6 bases and J lost 1 base. The length of the CDR3 is 16 residues. Written as DNA, the CDR3 is TGTGCCAGCAGCCACTTGGCGGGGGGCAGCCAAGAGACCCAGTACTTC. Protein: CASSHLAGGSQETQYF.

This clonotype showed up just a few times. The chain uses TRBV7-3 and TRBJ1-1; possibly TRBD1 for D (5 bases). The CDR3 sequence is 14 residues long. V was shortened by 5 bases and J by 6 bases, with 16 bases between the two germline ends. In germline, CDR1 is SGHTA, CDR2 FQGTGA. The CDR3, as DNA: TGTGCCAGCAGCCCTTCGAGGGGCTCTTCTGAAGCTTTCTTT. Translation gives CASSPSRGSSEAFF.

This clonotype was observed many times. The chain joins TRBV27 to TRBJ1-5; TRBD1 aligns across 8 bases. The V gene end was trimmed by 5 bases and the J gene end by 6 bases; junction bases not matched to a gene: 3. Germline V gene lookup returns CDR1 MNHEY and CDR2 SMNVEV (reference sequence). The CDR3 contains 13 residues. The CDR3 DNA is TGTGCCAGCAGTGGGACAGGCTTTCAGCCCCAGCATTTT. Its translation is CASSGTGFQPQHF.